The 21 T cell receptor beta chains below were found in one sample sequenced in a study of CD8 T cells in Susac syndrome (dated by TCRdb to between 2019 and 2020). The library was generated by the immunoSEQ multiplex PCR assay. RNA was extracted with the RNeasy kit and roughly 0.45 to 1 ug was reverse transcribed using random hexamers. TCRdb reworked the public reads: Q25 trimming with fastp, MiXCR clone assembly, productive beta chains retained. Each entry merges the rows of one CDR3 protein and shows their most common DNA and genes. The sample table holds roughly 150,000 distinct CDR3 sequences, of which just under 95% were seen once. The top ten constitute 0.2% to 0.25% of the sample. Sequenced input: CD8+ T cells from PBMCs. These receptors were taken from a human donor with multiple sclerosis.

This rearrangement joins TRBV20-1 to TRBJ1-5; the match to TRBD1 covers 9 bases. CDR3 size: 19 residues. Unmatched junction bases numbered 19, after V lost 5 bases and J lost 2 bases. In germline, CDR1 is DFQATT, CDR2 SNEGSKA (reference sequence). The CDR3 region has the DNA TGCAGTGCTGCCATGGGGGGACAGGGATCTTCTATAGGCAATCAGCCCCAGCATTTT. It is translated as CSAAMGGQGSSIGNQPQHF.

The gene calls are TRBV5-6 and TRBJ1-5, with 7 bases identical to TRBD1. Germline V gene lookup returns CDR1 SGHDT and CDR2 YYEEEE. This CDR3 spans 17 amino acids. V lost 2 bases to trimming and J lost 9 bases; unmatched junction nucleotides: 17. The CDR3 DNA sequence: TGTGCCAGCAGCTTACCCTTCCCGACAGGGAGTATAGCGCCCCAGCATTTT. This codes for CASSLPFPTGSIAPQHF.

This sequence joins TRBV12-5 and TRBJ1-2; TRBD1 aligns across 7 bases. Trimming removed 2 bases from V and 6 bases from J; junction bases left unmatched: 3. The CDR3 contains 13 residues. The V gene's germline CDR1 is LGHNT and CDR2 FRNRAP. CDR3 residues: CASGLLQGNGYTF. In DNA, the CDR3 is TGTGCTAGTGGTTTGCTACAGGGGAATGGCTACACCTTC.

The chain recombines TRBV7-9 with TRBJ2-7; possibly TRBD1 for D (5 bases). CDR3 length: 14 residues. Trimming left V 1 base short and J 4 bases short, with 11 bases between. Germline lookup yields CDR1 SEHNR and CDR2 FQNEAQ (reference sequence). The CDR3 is CASSLGPGKYEQYF. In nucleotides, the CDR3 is TGTGCCAGCAGCTTAGGTCCAGGGAAATACGAGCAGTACTTC.

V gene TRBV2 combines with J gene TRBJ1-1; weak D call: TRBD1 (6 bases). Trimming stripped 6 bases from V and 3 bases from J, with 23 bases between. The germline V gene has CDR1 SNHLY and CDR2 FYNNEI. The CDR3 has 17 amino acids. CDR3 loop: CASSVTEGGRVDTEAFF. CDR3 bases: TGTGCCAGCAGCGTTACCGAGGGGGGCAGGGTGGACACTGAAGCTTTCTTT.

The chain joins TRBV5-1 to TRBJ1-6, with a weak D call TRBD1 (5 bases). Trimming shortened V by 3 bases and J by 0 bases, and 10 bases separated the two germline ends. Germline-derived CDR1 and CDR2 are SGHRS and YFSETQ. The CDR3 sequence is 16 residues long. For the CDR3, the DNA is TGCGCCAGCAGCTCGGGGCGGAGCTCCTATAATTCACCCCTCCACTTT. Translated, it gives CASSSGRSSYNSPLHF.

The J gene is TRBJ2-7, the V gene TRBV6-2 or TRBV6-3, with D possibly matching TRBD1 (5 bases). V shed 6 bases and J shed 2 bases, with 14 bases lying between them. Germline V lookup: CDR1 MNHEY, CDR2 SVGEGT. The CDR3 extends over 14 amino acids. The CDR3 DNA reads TGTGCCAGCAGCCGACAGAAATCCCCCTACGAGCAGTACTTC. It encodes CASSRQKSPYEQYF.

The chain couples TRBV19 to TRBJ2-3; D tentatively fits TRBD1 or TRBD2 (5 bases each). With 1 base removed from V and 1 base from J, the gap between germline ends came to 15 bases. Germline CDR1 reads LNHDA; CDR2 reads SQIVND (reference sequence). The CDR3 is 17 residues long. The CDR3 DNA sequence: TGTGCCAGTAGTATAGCCGGGGCAGGATCCCGCACAGATACGCAGTATTTT. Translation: CASSIAGAGSRTDTQYF.

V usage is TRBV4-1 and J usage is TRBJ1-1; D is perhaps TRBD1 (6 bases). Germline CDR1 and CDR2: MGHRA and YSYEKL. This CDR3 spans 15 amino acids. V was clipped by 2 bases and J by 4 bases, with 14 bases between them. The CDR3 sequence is CASSQNQRGGTEAFF. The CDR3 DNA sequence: TGCGCCAGCAGCCAAAATCAGAGGGGGGGCACTGAAGCTTTCTTT.

CDR3 in DNA: TGTGCCAGCAGTTTTGGGGTAGACTATGGCTACACCTTC. Translated: CASSFGVDYGYTF. This chain joins TRBV27 and TRBJ1-2; D ambiguous. CDR1 MNHEY and CDR2 SMNVEV come from the germline V gene (reference sequence). This CDR3 is 13 amino acids long. Trimming left V 3 bases short and J 3 bases short, with 8 bases between.

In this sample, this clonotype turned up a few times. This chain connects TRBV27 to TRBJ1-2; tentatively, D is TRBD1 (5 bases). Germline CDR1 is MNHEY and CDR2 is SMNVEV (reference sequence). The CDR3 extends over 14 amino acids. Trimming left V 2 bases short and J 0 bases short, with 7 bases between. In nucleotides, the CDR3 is TGTGCCAGCAGTTTAGGAGGGGCTAACTATGGCTACACCTTC. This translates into CASSLGGANYGYTF.

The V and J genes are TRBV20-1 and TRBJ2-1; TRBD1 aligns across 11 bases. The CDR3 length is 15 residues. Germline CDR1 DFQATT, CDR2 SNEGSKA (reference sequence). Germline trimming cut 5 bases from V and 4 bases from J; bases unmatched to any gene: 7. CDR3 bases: TGCAGTGCTGTAGACCGGGACAGGGGGTACAATGAGCAGTTCTTC. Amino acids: CSAVDRDRGYNEQFF.

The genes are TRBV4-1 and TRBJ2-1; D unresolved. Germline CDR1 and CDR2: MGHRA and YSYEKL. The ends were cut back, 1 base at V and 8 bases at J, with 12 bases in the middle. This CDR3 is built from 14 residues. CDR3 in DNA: TGCGCCAGCAGCCAAGGGTTGGGCACGGATGAGCAGTTCTTC. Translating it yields CASSQGLGTDEQFF.

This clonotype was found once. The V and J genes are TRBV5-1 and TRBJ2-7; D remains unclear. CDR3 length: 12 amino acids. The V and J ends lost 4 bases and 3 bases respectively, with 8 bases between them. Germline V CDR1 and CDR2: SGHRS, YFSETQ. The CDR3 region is CASSTDLYEQYF. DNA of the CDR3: TGCGCCAGCAGCACGGACCTCTACGAGCAGTACTTC.

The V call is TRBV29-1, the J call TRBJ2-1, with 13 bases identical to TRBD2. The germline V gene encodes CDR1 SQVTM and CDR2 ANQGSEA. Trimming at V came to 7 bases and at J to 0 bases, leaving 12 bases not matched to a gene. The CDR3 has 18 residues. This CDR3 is CSAWTSGGLTSSYNEQFF. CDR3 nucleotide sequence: TGCAGCGCCTGGACTAGCGGGGGCCTTACCAGCTCCTACAATGAGCAGTTCTTC.

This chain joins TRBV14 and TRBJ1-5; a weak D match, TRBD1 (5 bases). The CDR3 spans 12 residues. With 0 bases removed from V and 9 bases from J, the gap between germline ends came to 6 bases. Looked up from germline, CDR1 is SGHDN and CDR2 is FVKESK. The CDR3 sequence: CASSQDQGPQHF. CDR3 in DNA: TGTGCCAGCAGCCAAGATCAGGGGCCCCAGCATTTT.

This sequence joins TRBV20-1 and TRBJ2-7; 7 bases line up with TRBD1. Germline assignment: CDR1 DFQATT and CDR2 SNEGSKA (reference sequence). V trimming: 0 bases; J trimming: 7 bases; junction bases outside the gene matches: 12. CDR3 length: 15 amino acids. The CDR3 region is CSARESDRPTWEQYF. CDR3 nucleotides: TGCAGTGCTAGAGAATCGGACAGGCCCACGTGGGAGCAGTACTTC.

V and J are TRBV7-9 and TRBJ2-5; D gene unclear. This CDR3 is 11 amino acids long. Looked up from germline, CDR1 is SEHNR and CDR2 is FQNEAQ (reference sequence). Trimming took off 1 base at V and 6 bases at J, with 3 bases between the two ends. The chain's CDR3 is CASSLGKTQYF. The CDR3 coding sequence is TGTGCCAGCAGCTTAGGGAAGACCCAGTACTTC.

DNA of the CDR3: TGTGCCAGCAGCTTAGCGGGCGGGGCGCATCAGCCCCAGCATTTT. It specifies CASSLAGGAHQPQHF. V is TRBV7-9 and J is TRBJ1-5, with a tentative D call TRBD1 (5 bases). The CDR3 covers 15 residues. Looked up from germline, CDR1 is SEHNR and CDR2 is FQNEAQ (reference sequence). The ends were cut back, 0 bases at V and 5 bases at J, with 11 bases in the middle.

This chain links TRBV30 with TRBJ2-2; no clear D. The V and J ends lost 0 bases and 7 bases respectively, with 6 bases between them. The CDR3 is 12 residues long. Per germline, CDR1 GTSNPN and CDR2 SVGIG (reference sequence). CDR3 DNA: TGTGCCTGGAGTGTACTTCGCGGGGAGCTGTTTTTT. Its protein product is CAWSVLRGELFF.

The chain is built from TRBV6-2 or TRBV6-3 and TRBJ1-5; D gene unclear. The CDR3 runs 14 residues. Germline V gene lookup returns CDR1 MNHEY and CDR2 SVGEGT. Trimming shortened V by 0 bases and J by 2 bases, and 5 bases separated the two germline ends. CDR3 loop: CASSYSSRNQPQHF. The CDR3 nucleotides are TGTGCCAGCAGTTACTCGTCTCGCAATCAGCCCCAGCATTTT.